Presented here are 21 T cell receptor beta chains from one specimen sequenced in a study of STAT5B mutations in CD4+ large granular lymphocyte leukemia. TCRdb's copy holds only in-frame clones and misses some; the assay was immunoSEQ multiplex PCR. The table lists 7,400 or so clones, around three quarters of them singletons. The specimen was PBMCs. Receptors originate from a woman aged 60-70 years with CD4+ T-cell large granular lymphocyte leukemia.

The CDR3 nucleotides read TGTGCCAGCAGCTTAGAGGCAGGGACCCGCCGAATGCATTTT. Its protein product is CASSLEAGTRRMHF. V usage is TRBV7-8 and J usage is TRBJ1-5; possible D gene TRBD1, 5 bases. This CDR3 has 14 amino acids. Trimming left V 1 base short and J 15 bases short, with 19 bases between. The V gene's germline CDR1 is SGHVS and CDR2 FQNEAQ.

The gene calls are TRBV30 and TRBJ1-2; 7 bases map to TRBD1. The germline V gene has CDR1 GTSNPN and CDR2 SVGIG (reference sequence). The CDR3 length is 13 residues. J lost 4 bases, V lost 3 bases, and 5 bases had no gene match. The CDR3 loop is CAWRDDRVYGYTF. The CDR3 bases are TGTGCCTGGAGGGACGACAGGGTCTATGGCTACACCTTC.

The chain joins TRBV28 to TRBJ2-7; 8 bases are a match to TRBD2. CDR1 and CDR2 (germline): MDHEN, SYDVKM. The CDR3 has 12 amino acids. Trimming cost V 7 bases and J 7 bases; bases outside gene matches: 6. DNA for the CDR3: TGTGCCAGCACCACTAGCGGAACTGAGCAGTACTTC. Translated, it gives CASTTSGTEQYF.

This rearrangement joins TRBV9 to TRBJ2-5; the match to TRBD2 covers 9 bases. With V trimmed by 2 bases and J by 2 bases, 4 bases remained unmatched. This CDR3 has 15 amino acids. Per the germline V gene, CDR1 is SGDLS and CDR2 is YYNGEE. The CDR3 sequence is CASSVAAGGQETQYF. In DNA form, the CDR3 reads TGTGCCAGCAGCGTTGCCGCGGGAGGGCAAGAGACCCAGTACTTC.

The sample holds a few counts of this clone. The V call is TRBV5-6, the J call TRBJ1-2; tentatively, D is TRBD1 (6 bases). V lost 3 bases to trimming and J lost 4 bases, with 16 bases between them. This CDR3 contains 15 residues. Germline V CDR1 and CDR2: SGHDT, YYEEEE. The CDR3 DNA is TGTGCCAGCAGCTCGGTGGGGGGCGATCCCTATGGCTACACCTTC. Translating it yields CASSSVGGDPYGYTF.

This clone is deemed medium-sized. CDR3 sequence reads: CASSPDRKKTGLGYTF. CDR3 nucleotides: TGTGCCAGCAGCCCAGACCGTAAGAAGACAGGGCTTGGCTACACCTTC. The chain uses TRBV5-4 and TRBJ1-2; TRBD1 matches 7 bases. Trimming took 4 bases from V and 7 from J; bases not matched to a gene: 16. The germline gives CDR1 SGHNT, CDR2 YYREEE (reference sequence). The CDR3 sequence is 16 residues long.

V and J are TRBV7-2 and TRBJ2-2; 13 nucleotides align to TRBD2. With 6 bases clipped from V and 7 bases from J, the junction kept 14 bases outside the gene matches. Per the germline V gene, CDR1 is SGHTA and CDR2 is FQGNSA. The CDR3 contains 18 residues. CDR3 loop: CASSSRLAGGFILGELFF. The DNA of the CDR3 is TGTGCCAGCAGTTCACGACTAGCGGGAGGCTTTATACTCGGGGAGCTGTTTTTT.

The chain combines TRBV19 with TRBJ2-3; possible D gene TRBD2, 6 bases. The V gene lost 5 bases and the J gene lost 2 bases, with 14 bases spanning the gap. The CDR3 spans 15 residues. Germline CDR1 is LNHDA and CDR2 is SQIVND (reference sequence). The CDR3 coding sequence is TGTGCCAGTAGTGCGGGACTCCGAACCACAGATACGCAGTATTTT. Encoded protein: CASSAGLRTTDTQYF. Based on the CDR3 plus reference TRBV19 and TRBJ2-3, the full variable domain is DGGITQSPKYLFRKEGQNVTLSCEQNLNHDAMYWYRQDPGQGLRLIYYSQIVNDFQKGDIAEGYSVSREKKESFPLTVTSAQKNPTAFYLCASSAGLRTTDTQYFGPGTRLTVL.

The chain uses TRBV7-8 and TRBJ1-3; perhaps TRBD1 as D (5 bases). V shed 5 bases and J shed 0 bases, with 17 bases lying between them. Germline V lookup: CDR1 SGHVS, CDR2 FQNEAQ. This CDR3 contains 17 residues. The CDR3: CASSRGEPGPSGNTIYF. In nucleotides, the CDR3 is TGTGCCAGCAGCCGCGGGGAGCCGGGGCCCTCTGGAAACACCATATATTTT.

The V gene is TRBV6-5, the J gene TRBJ1-5, with D perhaps TRBD1 (5 bases). With 6 bases removed from V and 4 bases from J, the gap between germline ends came to 16 bases. CDR1 and CDR2 (germline): MNHEY, SVGAGI. This CDR3 has 15 residues. CDR3 in amino acids: CASRPNGGVNQPQHF. The CDR3, as DNA: TGTGCCAGCAGACCCAACGGGGGGGTGAATCAGCCCCAGCATTTT.

This sequence joins TRBV5-1 and TRBJ2-3; TRBD1 agrees at 10 bases. The CDR3 contains 15 residues. Germline-derived CDR1 and CDR2 are SGHRS and YFSETQ. Germline trimming cut 4 bases from V and 5 bases from J; bases unmatched to any gene: 7. The CDR3 DNA is TGCGCCAGCAGCCCGATAGGGACAGGGGTAGATACGCAGTATTTT. This gives the protein CASSPIGTGVDTQYF.

The gene calls are TRBV27 and TRBJ2-1; TRBD2 agrees at 10 bases. V lost 6 bases, J lost 4 bases, and 6 bases stayed unmatched. The CDR3 contains 15 residues. Germline CDR1 is MNHEY and CDR2 is SMNVEV (reference sequence). CDR3 coding DNA: TGTGCCAGCAGCATGGGACTAGCGCTTTACAATGAGCAGTTCTTC. This sequence encodes CASSMGLALYNEQFF.

V is TRBV15 and J is TRBJ2-7, with TRBD1 matching 9 bases. CDR3 size: 14 residues. After removal of 3 bases from V and 5 bases from J, the junction contained 5 bases not matched to a gene. Germline V gene data show CDR1 as LNHNV and CDR2 as YYDKDF (reference sequence). The CDR3 nucleotides read TGTGCCACCAGCAGTCGAAGGACAGGGGACGAGCAGTACTTC. Protein product: CATSSRRTGDEQYF.

The chain couples TRBV18 to TRBJ2-7, with 12 nucleotides matching TRBD2. CDR3 size: 15 residues. CDR1 is KGHSH, CDR2 LQKENI, per germline. Germline trimming cut 3 bases from V and 3 bases from J; bases unmatched to any gene: 3. CDR3 coding DNA: TGTGCCAGCTCACCGGGACTAGCGGGTTACTACGAGCAGTACTTC. Translated, it gives CASSPGLAGYYEQYF.

The chain is built from TRBV29-1 and TRBJ2-7; 7 nucleotides agree with TRBD2. Germline V gives CDR1 SQVTM, CDR2 ANQGSEA. J was trimmed by 1 base and V by 7 bases; bases with no gene match: 7. CDR3 length: 13 amino acids. This CDR3 reads CSGLGGESYEQYF. The CDR3 DNA follows: TGCAGCGGTCTGGGGGGGGAATCCTACGAGCAGTACTTC.

This clone appeared a single time. The chain has TRBV6-4 and TRBJ1-1, with a tentative D call TRBD1 (6 bases). With 4 bases removed from V and 2 bases from J, the gap between germline ends came to 8 bases. The CDR3 runs 13 residues. Per the germline V gene, CDR1 is MRHNA and CDR2 is SNTAGT. The CDR3 region is CASSVDSNTEAFF. CDR3 in DNA: TGTGCCAGCAGTGTGGACAGCAACACTGAAGCTTTCTTT.

The chain links TRBV4-3 to TRBJ1-1; tentative D call: TRBD1 (5 bases). CDR1 and CDR2 (germline): LGHNA, YSLEER. The CDR3 is 15 amino acids. V was shortened by 3 bases and J by 1 base, with 12 bases between the two germline ends. DNA of the CDR3: TGCGCCAGCAGCCACGGGACCCTCGCGAACACTGAAGCTTTCTTT. Amino acid sequence: CASSHGTLANTEAFF.

This clone was seen a handful of times. The CDR3 region is CASSIGGGDTQYF. DNA for the CDR3: TGTGCCAGTAGTATCGGGGGAGGGGATACGCAGTATTTT. V gene TRBV19 combines with J gene TRBJ2-3; 7 bases fit TRBD2. Germline CDR1 LNHDA, CDR2 SQIVND (reference sequence). The junction had 3 bases not matched to a gene; V was cut back by 3 bases and J by 6 bases. This CDR3 is built from 13 residues.

The chain is built from TRBV30 and TRBJ1-5; no reliable D call. The ends were cut back, 4 bases at V and 5 bases at J, with 12 bases in the middle. Germline loops: CDR1 GTSNPN, CDR2 SVGIG (reference sequence). CDR3 length: 13 residues. CDR3 protein: CAWTNSLDQPQHF. CDR3 sequence (DNA): TGTGCCTGGACCAATTCTCTGGATCAGCCCCAGCATTTT.

The chain uses TRBV4-1 and TRBJ2-7, with D possibly matching TRBD1 (7 bases). Germline V CDR1 and CDR2: MGHRA, YSYEKL. The length of the CDR3 is 12 residues. The V end lost 3 bases, the J end lost 8 bases, and 11 bases lay between the germline ends. The CDR3 sequence is CASSHQGGQQYF. The CDR3 region has the DNA TGCGCCAGCAGCCACCAGGGGGGCCAGCAGTACTTC.

V usage is TRBV14 and J usage is TRBJ1-2, with a possible D match to TRBD1 (5 bases). CDR3 size: 13 residues. The V end was cut by 6 bases, the J end by 6 bases, with 14 bases between. The germline V gene encodes CDR1 SGHDN and CDR2 FVKESK. As DNA, the CDR3 is TGTGCCAGCAGTCTACAGGCCCTCCATGGCTACACCTTC. It specifies CASSLQALHGYTF.